This TCR beta chain is drawn from a study of blood T cell repertoires in COVID-19. Looking at the study overall: The United States, Italy and Spain supplied acute and convalescent COVID-19 samples. Sample material is recorded as cDNA or gDNA derived from T cells, B-cell-depleted T cells, or PBMCs.

Of note for this clone: Other DNA variants within this sample encode the same CDR3.

Source study methods: Reference gene primer amplification in the assay estimated nucleated cell counts. Here immunoSEQ multiplex PCR was the method, and the copy in TCRdb shows in-frame clones only, minus some. The DNA gave D and trimming, while V, J and clone size come from that table. Seen here are about 80,000 clones, roughly 80% observed once, and the top ten hold approximately 12%. The germline V and J ends were trimmed by 0 bases and 1 base, with 4 bases remaining between them. The germline gives CDR1 MNHEY, CDR2 SVGAGI. The CDR3 runs 14 residues. The source is a woman aged 40 to 50 with active or convalescent COVID-19. The chain has TRBV6-5 and TRBJ1-5; D call uncertain. Input material: peripheral blood. CDR3 loop: CASSYSESNQPQHF. The CDR3 DNA follows: TGTGCCAGCAGTTACTCTGAGAGCAATCAGCCCCAGCATTTT.